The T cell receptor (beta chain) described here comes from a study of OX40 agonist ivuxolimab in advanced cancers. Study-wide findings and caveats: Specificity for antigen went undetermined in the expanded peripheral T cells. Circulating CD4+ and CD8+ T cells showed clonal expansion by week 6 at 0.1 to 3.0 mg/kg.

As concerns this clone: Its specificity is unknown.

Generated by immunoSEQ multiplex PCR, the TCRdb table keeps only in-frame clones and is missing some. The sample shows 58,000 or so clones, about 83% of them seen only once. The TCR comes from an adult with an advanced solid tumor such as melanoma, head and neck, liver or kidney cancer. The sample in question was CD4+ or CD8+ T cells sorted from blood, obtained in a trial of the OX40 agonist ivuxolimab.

The CDR3 coding sequence is TGTGCCAGCTCAGACAGTGTCGAAAAACTGTTTTTT. It yields the protein CASSDSVEKLFF. This chain uses TRBV28 with TRBJ1-4; a possible D gene is TRBD1 (5 bases). V lost 8 bases to trimming and J lost 8 bases, with 12 bases between them. The CDR3 loop spans 12 amino acids. Per the germline V gene, CDR1 is MDHEN and CDR2 is SYDVKM.